This T cell receptor beta chain was retrieved from a study of blood T cell repertoires in COVID-19. Study information: COVID-19 samples, acute and convalescent, were from the United States, Italy and Spain. The cDNA or gDNA used as material had been derived from T cells, B-cell-depleted T cells, or PBMCs.

The CDR3 is 15 residues long. Germline V gene lookup returns CDR1 WNHNN and CDR2 SYGVQD (reference sequence). V was cut by 0 bases and J by 1 base, with 8 bases left in between. Sequencing was performed with immunoSEQ multiplex PCR; in TCRdb, only in-frame clones are kept and a portion is missing. The sample includes 360,000 or so clones, 85% to 90% of them seen just once. Researchers sorted participants into cohorts using their self-reported clinical history. The TCR was taken from a woman aged 25-40 years who had been exposed to COVID-19. The sequenced material came from PBMCs or T cells enriched from blood (not recorded which). V is TRBV10-1 and J is TRBJ2-3; D is perhaps TRBD1 (5 bases). The CDR3 sequence is CASSESGVRTDTQYF. The DNA of the CDR3 is TGCGCCAGCAGTGAGTCAGGGGTCCGCACAGATACGCAGTATTTT.